The 30 T cell receptor beta chains below were found in one sample sequenced in a study of cytomegalovirus exposure and HLA in healthy donors. The PCR was carried out with 60 Vbeta primers and 13 Jbeta primers. Produced via immunoSEQ multiplex PCR; TCRdb's table is partial and in-frame only. The sample yields 180,000 or so clones, 82% seen once. The sample comprised PBMCs. These receptors originate from a man in his forties or fifties in good health and CMV-seronegative.

The chain couples TRBV5-4 to TRBJ2-2, with TRBD2 identical over 9 bases. The ends lost 3 bases at V and 6 bases at J; junction bases unmatched: 18. CDR1 is SGHNT and CDR2 is YYREEE in the germline V gene (reference sequence). The CDR3 runs 19 residues. The CDR3 DNA reads as TGTGCCAGCAGCTCTGTGGCGGGAGGGAAAAAAAGTTCCGCCGGGGAGCTGTTTTTT. It specifies CASSSVAGGKKSSAGELFF.

The gene calls are TRBV7-3 and TRBJ2-2, with TRBD2 matching 11 bases. J was trimmed by 7 bases and V by 2 bases; bases with no gene match: 9. Germline V CDR1 and CDR2: SGHTA, FQGTGA. This CDR3 comprises 17 residues. CDR3 protein: CASSLFGASGRHGELFF. The CDR3 DNA sequence: TGTGCCAGCAGCTTATTTGGTGCTAGCGGGAGGCACGGGGAGCTGTTTTTT.

This chain connects TRBV5-6 to TRBJ2-5; 7 bases align to TRBD2. The CDR3 has 15 amino acids. Germline lookup yields CDR1 SGHDT and CDR2 YYEEEE. V lost 2 bases and J lost 3; bases outside the gene matches: 7. The CDR3 nucleotides read TGTGCCAGCAGCTTCCCAGCGGGGCTAAAAGAGACCCAGTACTTC. The encoded protein is CASSFPAGLKETQYF.

This chain uses TRBV4-3 with TRBJ1-2; 8 bases fit TRBD1. V was pared by 1 base and J by 4 bases, with 14 bases of the junction left unmatched. Looked up from germline, CDR1 is LGHNA and CDR2 is YSLEER. The CDR3 spans 18 residues. CDR3 bases: TGCGCCAGCAGCCAAGGGCTAGGACAGGGTGGCTCGGGCTATGGCTACACCTTC. It is translated as CASSQGLGQGGSGYGYTF.

This clone was recorded a few times. The CDR3 DNA follows: TGTGCCAGCAAGGAGGAGGGCTCCACCGGGGAGCTGTTTTTT. Translating gives CASKEEGSTGELFF. The chain employs TRBV2 and TRBJ2-2, with D possibly matching TRBD2 (6 bases). Germline-derived CDR1 and CDR2 are SNHLY and FYNNEI. This CDR3 is 14 amino acids long. V lost 7 bases and J lost 4, with 13 bases in between.

In its sample, this clone was seen a few times. The gene calls are TRBV14 and TRBJ2-5; 12 bases line up with TRBD2. The length of the CDR3 is 17 residues. V shed 3 bases and J 3 bases; nucleotides not matched to a gene: 8. Germline-derived CDR1 and CDR2 are SGHDN and FVKESK. CDR3 sequence: CASSHRTLAGGKETQYF. The CDR3 coding sequence is TGTGCCAGCAGCCACAGAACGCTAGCGGGGGGGAAAGAGACCCAGTACTTC.

The rearrangement links TRBV11-3 to TRBJ1-1; D not certain. The V end was cut by 7 bases, the J end by 0 bases, with 9 bases between. This CDR3 has 13 residues. Germline loops: CDR1 SGHNT, CDR2 YENEEA. The CDR3 sequence is CASKREMNTEAFF. The CDR3 DNA follows: TGTGCCAGCAAAAGGGAGATGAACACTGAAGCTTTCTTT.

In regard to this clone: A read error may produce the germline difference seen at one junction end. The rearrangement links TRBV7-7 to TRBJ2-3; perhaps TRBD2 as D (6 bases). The germline V gene has CDR1 SSHAT and CDR2 FNYEAQ (reference sequence). This CDR3 comprises 14 residues. The CDR3: CASSLTRGVDTQYF. The DNA of the CDR3 is TGTGCTAGCAGTCTGACTAGAGGGGTAGATACGCAGTATTTT.

The chain recombines TRBV7-2 with TRBJ2-2; D unclear. Germline CDR1 SGHTA, CDR2 FQGNSA. The CDR3 runs 16 residues. V lost 2 bases, J lost 4 bases, and 14 bases lay in between. The CDR3 here is CASSLWPRSPTGELFF. For the CDR3, the DNA is TGTGCCAGCAGCTTATGGCCCAGATCCCCCACCGGGGAGCTGTTTTTT.

This rearrangement joins TRBV2 to TRBJ2-7; D is uncertain. This CDR3 comprises 11 residues. Germline CDR1 SNHLY, CDR2 FYNNEI. V gave up 6 bases and J gave up 3 bases, with 6 bases separating them. The CDR3 nucleotides read TGTGCCAGCAGCCTAGACTACGAGCAGTACTTC. It codes for CASSLDYEQYF.

This CDR3 reads CASSLEAGDGTGELFF. For the CDR3, the DNA is TGCGCCAGCAGCTTGGAGGCAGGGGACGGCACCGGGGAGCTGTTTTTT. The V gene is TRBV5-1, the J gene TRBJ2-2, with D possibly TRBD1 on 6 matching bases. The CDR3 has 16 residues. Germline V gene sequence: CDR1 SGHRS, CDR2 YFSETQ. Trimming removed 0 bases at V and 4 bases at J, with 13 bases between.

V and J are TRBV6-5 and TRBJ2-1; perhaps TRBD1 as D (5 bases). This CDR3 contains 15 residues. V was pared by 6 bases and J by 6 bases, with 18 bases between. The V gene's germline CDR1 is MNHEY and CDR2 SVGAGI. The CDR3 here is CASRPPLGRFNEQFF. The CDR3 DNA follows: TGTGCCAGCAGACCCCCGCTGGGGCGTTTCAATGAGCAGTTCTTC.

This chain connects TRBV28 to TRBJ1-2; 12 bases are a match to TRBD1. The V gene end was trimmed by 5 bases and the J gene end by 7 bases; junction bases not matched to a gene: 11. Germline values: CDR1 MDHEN, CDR2 SYDVKM. CDR3 size: 16 residues. The CDR3 nucleotides read TGTGCCAGCAGTGCCCCCGGGACAGGGGGCGCAAGTGGCTACACCTTC. Its protein is CASSAPGTGGASGYTF.

The V call is TRBV2, the J call TRBJ2-5; the D gene is possibly TRBD1 (6 bases). CDR1 is SNHLY and CDR2 is FYNNEI in the germline V gene. Trimming took 7 bases from V and 4 from J, leaving 10 bases between them. The CDR3 covers 12 residues. The CDR3 loop is CASNREGETQYF. CDR3 sequence (DNA): TGTGCCAGCAACAGGGAAGGAGAGACCCAGTACTTC.

The rearrangement links TRBV30 to TRBJ2-1; 7 bases are shared with TRBD2. The CDR3 is made up of 15 amino acids. J was trimmed by 2 bases and V by 1 base; bases with no gene match: 5. Germline-derived CDR1 and CDR2 are GTSNPN and SVGIG (reference sequence). The CDR3 sequence is CAWSGRLAAYNEQFF. DNA for the CDR3: TGTGCCTGGAGTGGTCGGCTAGCGGCCTACAATGAGCAGTTCTTC.

V and J are TRBV13 and TRBJ1-2, with 9 bases lining up with TRBD1. V shed 5 bases and J 4 bases; nucleotides not matched to a gene: 8. In germline, CDR1 is PRHDT, CDR2 FYEKMQ (reference sequence). This CDR3 spans 15 amino acids. The CDR3 is CASSVSSGQGYGYTF. The CDR3 coding sequence is TGTGCCAGCAGCGTTAGCTCGGGACAGGGCTATGGCTACACCTTC.

The V call is TRBV11-2, the J call TRBJ2-2; 8 positions match TRBD1. Germline V lookup: CDR1 SGHAT, CDR2 FQNNGV. The CDR3 has 17 residues. Losses at the gene ends were 5 bases for V and 4 bases for J; bases not matched to a gene: 12. CDR3 in amino acids: CASSPRAGRGPTGELFF. As DNA, the CDR3 is TGTGCCAGCAGCCCCCGTGCAGGCAGGGGGCCCACCGGGGAGCTGTTTTTT.

The rearrangement uses TRBV28 and TRBJ1-2; weak D call: TRBD1 (6 bases). The V gene's germline CDR1 is MDHEN and CDR2 SYDVKM. This CDR3 contains 13 residues. The V gene lost 7 bases and the J gene lost 4 bases, with 13 bases spanning the gap. The DNA of the CDR3 is TGTGCCAGCACGGGGGGCAGGTTCTATGGCTACACCTTC. This encodes CASTGGRFYGYTF.

This chain joins TRBV6-1 and TRBJ2-7; D is possibly TRBD2 (7 bases). Germline assignment: CDR1 MNHNS and CDR2 SASEGT. CDR3 size: 15 residues. V lost 1 base and J 5 bases, leaving 15 bases between the germline ends. The CDR3 DNA follows: TGTGCCAGCAGTGAAGTCGGCGGGGGCCGCCACGAGCAGTACTTC. Its translation is CASSEVGGGRHEQYF.

The chain links TRBV10-1 to TRBJ1-2; D is undetermined. Germline V gene sequence: CDR1 WNHNN, CDR2 SYGVQD (reference sequence). This CDR3 is built from 14 residues. The V and J ends lost 0 bases and 2 bases respectively, with 7 bases between them. CDR3 DNA: TGCGCCAGCAGTGAGTCGGCAGGAAACTATGGCTACACCTTC. It is translated as CASSESAGNYGYTF.

The rearrangement joins TRBV2 to TRBJ1-1, with D perhaps TRBD1 (5 bases). Germline CDR1 SNHLY, CDR2 FYNNEI. Trimming removed 4 bases from V and 4 bases from J, with 19 bases in between. The CDR3 runs 16 residues. In nucleotides, the CDR3 is TGTGCCAGCAGTGCGCGGGGGGAGGGGCTTGCCACTGAAGCTTTCTTT. Residues: CASSARGEGLATEAFF.

This sequence joins TRBV18 and TRBJ1-2; 9 bases fit TRBD1. The CDR3 runs to 15 residues. Trimming at V came to 5 bases and at J to 4 bases, leaving 8 bases not matched to a gene. Germline loops: CDR1 KGHSH, CDR2 LQKENI. The CDR3 sequence is CASSTGQGRGYGYTF. The CDR3 nucleotides are TGTGCCAGCTCAACAGGACAGGGGAGGGGCTATGGCTACACCTTC. Complete variable domain (other parts from reference TRBV18 and TRBJ1-2): NAGVMQNPRHLVRRRGQEARLRCSPMKGHSHVYWYRQLPEEGLKFMVYLQKENIIDESGMPKERFSAEFPKEGPSILRIQQVVRGDSAAYFCASSTGQGRGYGYTFGSGTRLTVV.

The gene calls are TRBV5-1 and TRBJ2-1, with 11 bases that match TRBD1. Germline V CDR1 and CDR2: SGHRS, YFSETQ. The CDR3 totals 15 residues. V shed 0 bases, J shed 7 bases, and the junction held 3 bases outside the gene matches. CDR3 in DNA: TGCGCCAGCAGCTTGGAGGGACAGGGGGTAAATGAGCAGTTCTTC. It encodes CASSLEGQGVNEQFF. The whole variable domain, remainder taken from reference TRBV5-1 and TRBJ2-1, is KAGVTQTPRYLIKTRGQQVTLSCSPISGHRSVSWYQQTPGQGLQFLFEYFSETQRNKGNFPGRFSGRQFSNSRSEMNVSTLELGDSALYLCASSLEGQGVNEQFFGPGTRLTVL.

V and J are TRBV30 and TRBJ2-1; 14 bases fit TRBD2. Germline V gives CDR1 GTSNPN, CDR2 SVGIG (reference sequence). The J segment lost 7 bases and the V segment lost 0 bases, leaving 5 bases of the junction unmatched. The CDR3 totals 16 residues. The CDR3 nucleotides are TGTGCCTGGAGTGTTGGGACTAGCGGGAGTAGGAATGAGCAGTTCTTC. Translated, it gives CAWSVGTSGSRNEQFF.

Concerning this clone: This sample also contains other DNA sequences that code for the same CDR3. The chain combines TRBV2 with TRBJ1-2; the match to TRBD1 covers 7 bases. V was clipped by 4 bases and J by 7 bases; unmatched bases: 6. This CDR3 spans 13 amino acids. Germline CDR1 reads SNHLY; CDR2 reads FYNNEI. The CDR3 DNA reads TGTGCCAGCAGTGCGACAGGGCAATCTGGCTACACCTTC. Protein: CASSATGQSGYTF.

This chain joins TRBV5-1 and TRBJ2-7, with TRBD1 as a possible D gene (6 bases). The CDR3 length is 13 residues. Germline assignment: CDR1 SGHRS and CDR2 YFSETQ. V gave up 5 bases and J gave up 2 bases, with 11 bases separating them. As DNA, the CDR3 is TGCGCCAGCAGACCCGGGACAACCTACGAGCAGTACTTC. Translating it yields CASRPGTTYEQYF.

This chain connects TRBV5-6 to TRBJ1-2; D not resolved. Per germline, CDR1 SGHDT and CDR2 YYEEEE. Trimming cost V 0 bases and J 7 bases, with 13 bases left between them. The CDR3 runs to 14 residues. CDR3 DNA sequence: TGTGCCAGCAGCTTGGTAACTCTGCCGGGTGGCTACACCTTC. Its translation: CASSLVTLPGGYTF.

The CDR3 sequence: CASSEAEEQYF. CDR3 DNA: TGTGCCAGCAGTGAAGCGGAGGAGCAGTACTTC. The V call is TRBV6-1, the J call TRBJ2-7; D not resolved. The germline V gene has CDR1 MNHNS and CDR2 SASEGT. V was trimmed by 0 bases and J by 7 bases, leaving 4 bases between them. CDR3 length: 11 residues.

CDR3 DNA: TGTGCCAGCAGCCCACTAGCGGGAGTCGAGACCTACGAGCAGTACTTC. Its translation: CASSPLAGVETYEQYF. The rearrangement links TRBV7-9 to TRBJ2-7, with 11 positions matching TRBD2. The germline V gene has CDR1 SEHNR and CDR2 FQNEAQ (reference sequence). Trimming cost V 5 bases and J 2 bases; bases outside gene matches: 8. The CDR3 consists of 16 residues.

The V and J genes are TRBV9 and TRBJ2-7; 8 positions match TRBD1. Germline V gives CDR1 SGDLS, CDR2 YYNGEE. After removal of 0 bases from V and 0 bases from J, the junction contained 8 bases not matched to a gene. The CDR3 has 17 residues. CDR3 sequence (DNA): TGTGCCAGCAGCGTAGGGGCGGACAGGGTGGGCTCCTACGAGCAGTACTTC. It is translated as CASSVGADRVGSYEQYF.